The 29 T cell receptor beta chains below all came from one sample that was sequenced in a study of T cells after posttransplantation cyclophosphamide. Sequencing used immunoSEQ multiplex PCR; TCRdb keeps in-frame clones, though not all of them. Altogether about 37,000 clones were found in the sample, and no singletons occur. The sample taken for sequencing was PBMCs. These receptors were obtained from a young man in good health and a related stem cell transplant donor.

This sequence joins TRBV6-2 or TRBV6-3 and TRBJ1-5; possibly TRBD1 for D (5 bases). The CDR3 is 18 residues long. V was trimmed by 6 bases and J by 0 bases, leaving 21 bases between them. Per germline, CDR1 MNHEY and CDR2 SVGEGT. CDR3 in DNA: TGTGCCAGCAGCGCTACGGGGGGTGATCTCTATAGCAATCAGCCCCAGCATTTT. The encoded protein is CASSATGGDLYSNQPQHF.

The chain recombines TRBV7-6 with TRBJ1-2, with D possibly being TRBD1 (6 bases). Trimming removed 5 bases from V and 7 bases from J, with 14 bases in between. The CDR3 length is 13 residues. Germline V gives CDR1 SGHVS, CDR2 FNYEAQ. Here the CDR3 reads CASSLIAGVGYTF. In DNA form, the CDR3 reads TGTGCCAGCAGCCTGATTGCAGGGGTTGGCTACACCTTC.

This clone was seen many times. The chain joins TRBV6-6 to TRBJ1-1; D gene ambiguous. This CDR3 has 11 amino acids. Trimming took 5 bases from V and 4 from J, leaving 5 bases between them. The germline V gene has CDR1 MNHNY and CDR2 SVGAGI (reference sequence). The CDR3 nucleotides read TGTGCCAGCAGTCCGGTCACTGAAGCTTTCTTT. Translating it yields CASSPVTEAFF.

This clone was detected many times. This chain uses TRBV14 with TRBJ2-1, with TRBD2 identical over 7 bases. The germline V gene has CDR1 SGHDN and CDR2 FVKESK. The CDR3 is 16 residues long. After removal of 2 bases from V and 0 bases from J, the junction contained 4 bases not matched to a gene. Written as DNA, the CDR3 is TGTGCCAGCAGCCAAACAGCGGGGAGCTCCTACAATGAGCAGTTCTTC. Translating gives CASSQTAGSSYNEQFF.

This clone appeared many times. V and J are TRBV6-6 and TRBJ2-7; TRBD2 agrees at 12 bases. V gave up 7 bases and J gave up 0 bases; unmatched junction bases: 4. There are 15 residues in the CDR3. CDR1 and CDR2 from the germline V gene are MNHNY and SVGAGI (reference sequence). The CDR3 region is CASTLAGGSSYEQYF. CDR3 nucleotides: TGTGCCAGCACCCTAGCGGGGGGGTCCTCCTACGAGCAGTACTTC.

This clone has ten or more counts. The chain employs TRBV7-9 and TRBJ1-4; D possibly corresponds to TRBD1 (5 bases). The V gene's germline CDR1 is SEHNR and CDR2 FQNEAQ (reference sequence). CDR3 size: 14 residues. V shed 1 base and J shed 8 bases, with 11 bases lying between them. CDR3 residues: CASSLGGEQEKLFF. CDR3 coding DNA: TGTGCCAGCAGCTTAGGAGGGGAACAAGAAAAACTGTTTTTT.

The sample holds many counts of this clone. The CDR3 region is CASSFRGGPNTGELFF. The CDR3 DNA reads TGCGCCAGCAGCTTCCGAGGGGGCCCTAACACCGGGGAGCTGTTTTTT. The chain couples TRBV5-1 to TRBJ2-2; 7 nucleotides agree with TRBD1. The J segment lost 2 bases and the V segment lost 2 bases, leaving 6 bases of the junction unmatched. Germline V gives CDR1 SGHRS, CDR2 YFSETQ. This CDR3 has 16 residues.

The DNA of the CDR3 is TGTGCCAGCAGCTTATTTGCGGGGGGGTCCACCGGGGAGCTGTTTTTT. Amino acids: CASSLFAGGSTGELFF. This chain links TRBV11-2 with TRBJ2-2; TRBD2 matches at 9 bases. Germline V gene lookup returns CDR1 SGHAT and CDR2 FQNNGV. The J segment lost 4 bases and the V segment lost 2 bases, leaving 5 bases of the junction unmatched. The CDR3 extends over 16 amino acids.

This clone was counted at least ten times. The rearrangement links TRBV11-2 to TRBJ2-3; 8 bases match TRBD2. V gave up 3 bases and J gave up 9 bases; unmatched junction bases: 8. Germline V gives CDR1 SGHAT, CDR2 FQNNGV. There are 14 residues in the CDR3. The CDR3 region is CASSLAGGPTTQYF. The CDR3 DNA reads as TGTGCCAGCAGCTTGGCGGGGGGCCCGACAACGCAGTATTTT. Full variable domain (remainder filled in from reference TRBV11-2 and TRBJ2-3): EAGVAQSPRYKIIEKRQSVAFWCNPISGHATLYWYQQILGQGPKLLIQFQNNGVVDDSQLPKDRFSAERLKGVDSTLKIQPAKLEDSAVYLCASSLAGGPTTQYFGPGTRLTVL.

This clone was observed many times. The V and J genes are TRBV12-5 and TRBJ1-1; 9 positions match TRBD1. Trimming took 6 bases from V and 2 from J; bases not matched to a gene: 4. The V gene's germline CDR1 is LGHNT and CDR2 FRNRAP. The CDR3 consists of 14 residues. The CDR3 DNA follows: TGTGCTAGTGGCCGCACAGGGGGCAACACTGAAGCTTTCTTT. Protein: CASGRTGGNTEAFF.

This chain connects TRBV5-1 to TRBJ2-2; 9 bases agree with TRBD1. CDR1 and CDR2 (germline): SGHRS, YFSETQ. Trimming at V came to 4 bases and at J to 4 bases, leaving 5 bases not matched to a gene. The CDR3 has 15 residues. The DNA for the CDR3 is TGCGCCAGCAGCCCTGACAGGGGGAGCACCGGGGAGCTGTTTTTT. Translated, it gives CASSPDRGSTGELFF. Full variable domain (remainder filled in from reference TRBV5-1 and TRBJ2-2): KAGVTQTPRYLIKTRGQQVTLSCSPISGHRSVSWYQQTPGQGLQFLFEYFSETQRNKGNFPGRFSGRQFSNSRSEMNVSTLELGDSALYLCASSPDRGSTGELFFGEGSRLTVL.

This clone was seen ten or more times. V usage is TRBV5-1 and J usage is TRBJ2-1; no clear D gene. There are 13 residues in the CDR3. Looked up from germline, CDR1 is SGHRS and CDR2 is YFSETQ. The V end lost 1 base, the J end lost 9 bases, and 11 bases lay between the germline ends. The CDR3 here is CASSLLRPSEQFF. DNA of the CDR3: TGCGCCAGCAGCTTGTTGAGGCCAAGTGAGCAGTTCTTC.

V is TRBV19 and J is TRBJ2-3; D call uncertain. This CDR3 is built from 13 residues. Between the trimmed V and J ends, which lost 6 bases and 0 bases, there was a span of 7 bases. Germline V gene lookup returns CDR1 LNHDA and CDR2 SQIVND (reference sequence). In nucleotides, the CDR3 is TGTGCCAGTAGACTGACTAGCACAGATACGCAGTATTTT. Translating gives CASRLTSTDTQYF. Filled out from reference TRBV19 and TRBJ2-3, the complete variable domain reads DGGITQSPKYLFRKEGQNVTLSCEQNLNHDAMYWYRQDPGQGLRLIYYSQIVNDFQKGDIAEGYSVSREKKESFPLTVTSAQKNPTAFYLCASRLTSTDTQYFGPGTRLTVL.

This clone was seen ten or more times. This chain uses TRBV2 with TRBJ1-4, with 7 bases identical to TRBD1. Germline CDR1 SNHLY, CDR2 FYNNEI. The V segment lost 4 bases and the J segment 8 bases; nucleotides outside the gene matches: 13. The CDR3 extends over 16 amino acids. CDR3 nucleotide sequence: TGTGCCAGCAGTGTTGGTATGGGGCAGGGGGAAGAAAAACTGTTTTTT. Residues: CASSVGMGQGEEKLFF.

This clone was seen many times. The chain couples TRBV4-2 to TRBJ1-1, with D maybe TRBD1 (6 bases). From germline, CDR1 is LGHNA and CDR2 YNFKEQ. CDR3 length equals 14 residues. V was trimmed by 7 bases and J by 1 base, leaving 13 bases between them. As DNA, the CDR3 is TGTGCCAGCAACCCCGGGACAAGGAACACTGAAGCTTTCTTT. It yields the protein CASNPGTRNTEAFF.

This clone appeared a few times. The sample contains more than one DNA sequence encoding this CDR3. The chain is built from TRBV6-5 and TRBJ2-6; D may be TRBD2 (5 bases). The CDR3 is made up of 15 amino acids. CDR1 is MNHEY, CDR2 SVGAGI, per germline. V lost 2 bases and J 4 bases, leaving 9 bases between the germline ends. CDR3 DNA sequence: TGTGCCAGCAGTTACCGTAGCGCGGGGGCCAACGTCCTGACTTTC. Residues: CASSYRSAGANVLTF.

This clone came up many times. The chain employs TRBV9 and TRBJ2-3; 8 bases are a match to TRBD1. The CDR3 is made up of 15 amino acids. V was clipped by 6 bases and J by 2 bases; unmatched bases: 8. CDR1 and CDR2 (germline): SGDLS, YYNGEE. The CDR3 loop is CASNPGQEDTDTQYF. In DNA, the CDR3 is TGTGCCAGCAACCCGGGACAGGAAGACACAGATACGCAGTATTTT.

This clone showed up many times. The chain is built from TRBV11-3 and TRBJ2-1; 10 bases match TRBD2. The V and J ends lost 5 bases and 6 bases, in that order; junction bases with no gene match: 10. The CDR3 runs 16 residues. The germline gives CDR1 SGHNT, CDR2 YENEEA. CDR3 coding DNA: TGTGCCAGCAGCAAATCGGCTAGCGGGGGCCCCAATGAGCAGTTCTTC. It translates to CASSKSASGGPNEQFF.

This clone was seen at least ten times. The chain employs TRBV2 and TRBJ2-7; TRBD2 agrees at 8 bases. Germline V gene sequence: CDR1 SNHLY, CDR2 FYNNEI. Trimming removed 6 bases from V and 3 bases from J; junction bases left unmatched: 10. The CDR3 is 15 amino acids. DNA for the CDR3: TGTGCCAGCAGGGGTTCCAGGACTAGCTTCTACGAGCAGTACTTC. Translating it yields CASRGSRTSFYEQYF.

This clone was seen ten or more times. This sequence joins TRBV2 and TRBJ2-2; 8 bases align to TRBD1. The junction had 3 bases not matched to a gene; V was cut back by 6 bases and J by 0 bases. The length of the CDR3 is 15 residues. The germline V gene encodes CDR1 SNHLY and CDR2 FYNNEI. Here the CDR3 DNA reads TGTGCCAGCAGGAAACAGGGGGCGAACACCGGGGAGCTGTTTTTT. Translated, it gives CASRKQGANTGELFF.

In its sample, this clone was seen many times. The chain couples TRBV18 to TRBJ1-5, with TRBD1 matching 10 bases. Per the germline V gene, CDR1 is KGHSH and CDR2 is LQKENI. CDR3 length equals 14 residues. V trimming: 6 bases; J trimming: 1 base; junction bases outside the gene matches: 0. The CDR3 DNA reads as TGTGCCAGCTCGGGACAGGGGAGCAATCAGCCCCAGCATTTT. Translated: CASSGQGSNQPQHF.

This chain connects TRBV11-3 to TRBJ1-1; 8 nucleotides line up with TRBD1. Germline CDR1 reads SGHNT; CDR2 reads YENEEA. The length of the CDR3 is 14 residues. The ends lost 3 bases at V and 1 base at J; junction bases unmatched: 1. Written as DNA, the CDR3 is TGTGCCAGCAGCTTGGGACAGGCGAACACTGAAGCTTTCTTT. Translated: CASSLGQANTEAFF. Based on the CDR3 plus reference TRBV11-3 and TRBJ1-1, the full variable domain is EAGVVQSPRYKIIEKKQPVAFWCNPISGHNTLYWYLQNLGQGPELLIRYENEEAVDDSQLPKDRFSAERLKGVDSTLKIQPAELGDSAVYLCASSLGQANTEAFFGQGTRLTVV.

The sample holds a few counts of this clone. The junction departs from germline at one end; a sequencing error may be responsible. V gene TRBV7-7 combines with J gene TRBJ2-5, with 7 positions matching TRBD1. The germline gives CDR1 SSHAT, CDR2 FNYEAQ (reference sequence). This CDR3 contains 14 residues. The CDR3 sequence: CASSQTGEGETQYF. For the CDR3, the DNA is TGTGCTAGCAGCCAAACAGGGGAAGGAGAGACCCAGTACTTC.

This clone was seen repeatedly, ten times or more. This sequence joins TRBV12-5 and TRBJ1-1; the D is unclear. CDR1 LGHNT and CDR2 FRNRAP come from the germline V gene. The CDR3 contains 13 residues. The V end was cut by 6 bases, the J end by 0 bases, with 8 bases between. CDR3 in amino acids: CASGPGLNTEAFF. The CDR3 coding sequence is TGTGCTAGTGGCCCCGGTTTGAACACTGAAGCTTTCTTT.

This clone has at least ten counts. This rearrangement joins TRBV7-9 to TRBJ1-6; D may be TRBD1 (5 bases). The CDR3 has 16 amino acids. The V gene lost 4 bases and the J gene lost 6 bases, with 16 bases spanning the gap. Germline CDR1 is SEHNR and CDR2 is FQNEAQ (reference sequence). The CDR3 nucleotides are TGTGCCAGCAGCTCGGTGCTAGACGGGGGTAATTCACCCCTCCACTTT. The encoded protein is CASSSVLDGGNSPLHF.

This clone appeared many times. This sequence joins TRBV24-1 and TRBJ2-2, with 8 bases lining up with TRBD1. The CDR3 covers 16 residues. V lost 3 bases, J lost 1 base, and 3 bases stayed unmatched. Germline V CDR1 and CDR2: KGHDR, SFDVKD. CDR3 residues: CATSDADRGNTGELFF. The CDR3 coding sequence is TGTGCCACCAGTGATGCCGACAGGGGGAACACCGGGGAGCTGTTTTTT.

This clone was found many times. CDR3 region: CASSLTGNTEAFF. CDR3 DNA: TGTGCCAGCAGCCTGACAGGGAACACTGAAGCTTTCTTT. This rearrangement joins TRBV5-4 to TRBJ1-1; a possible D gene is TRBD1 (6 bases). CDR3 length: 13 amino acids. Germline V lookup: CDR1 SGHNT, CDR2 YYREEE (reference sequence). The V end lost 4 bases, the J end lost 1 base, and 8 bases lay between the germline ends.

The table lists this clone with many counts. V and J are TRBV19 and TRBJ1-4, with D uncertain. V gave up 5 bases and J gave up 5 bases, with 6 bases separating them. The CDR3 length is 12 residues. Germline CDR1 reads LNHDA; CDR2 reads SQIVND (reference sequence). The CDR3, as DNA: TGTGCCAGTAGTCCAAGGAATGAAAAACTGTTTTTT. Translating gives CASSPRNEKLFF. Full variable domain (missing parts from reference TRBV19 and TRBJ1-4): DGGITQSPKYLFRKEGQNVTLSCEQNLNHDAMYWYRQDPGQGLRLIYYSQIVNDFQKGDIAEGYSVSREKKESFPLTVTSAQKNPTAFYLCASSPRNEKLFFGSGTQLSVL.

This clone was counted many times. The chain couples TRBV28 to TRBJ2-7; 8 positions match TRBD1. The trim removed 5 bases at V and 5 bases at J, leaving 11 bases unmatched. CDR1 and CDR2 (germline): MDHEN, SYDVKM. CDR3 length: 15 residues. The CDR3 region is CASSPWATGAHEQYF. CDR3 sequence (DNA): TGTGCCAGCAGTCCCTGGGCGACAGGGGCCCACGAGCAGTACTTC. Complete variable domain (other parts from reference TRBV28 and TRBJ2-7): DVKVTQSSRYLVKRTGEKVFLECVQDMDHENMFWYRQDPGLGLRLIYFSYDVKMKEKGDIPEGYSVSREKKERFSLILESASTNQTSMYLCASSPWATGAHEQYFGPGTRLTVT.